This record concerns one TCR beta chain sequence. The antigen is undetermined. The V gene lost 0 bases and the J gene lost 1 base, with 8 bases spanning the gap. Germline V gene data show CDR1 as SGHRS and CDR2 as YFSETQ. The CDR3 totals 15 residues. The data originate from a study of CD4 T cells in relation to SARS-CoV-2 and coronaviruses. Across the whole study: After roughly 9 days of antigen culture, PBMC TCR beta CDR3s were sequenced. The study's findings and limits: Each donor contributed either pre-pandemic or post-infection samples, not both.

Unexposed donor CD4+ T cells date from about 2011-2018, before the COVID-19 pandemic. After about ten days of culture, CD4+ T cells were isolated. Testing used SARS-CoV-2 S/N and four cold-coronavirus spikes on unexposed-donor CD4+ T cells, cells permitting. Cultures received half-medium IL-2 refreshes on days 3 and 7. Here immunoSEQ multiplex PCR was the method, and the copy in TCRdb shows in-frame clones only, minus some. Here the sample spans 15,000 to 25,000 clones, about three quarters being singletons. The chain uses TRBV5-1 and TRBJ2-1; maybe TRBD2 (6 bases). Sequencing was carried out using CD4+ T cells from PBMCs, cultured in vitro. The origin of this receptor is a human donor in good health. In DNA, the CDR3 is TGCGCCAGCAGCTTGGCGGGGGATTCCTACAATGAGCAGTTCTTC. It yields the protein CASSLAGDSYNEQFF. The full variable domain, in which reference TRBV5-1 and TRBJ2-1 provide the parts outside the CDR3, is KAGVTQTPRYLIKTRGQQVTLSCSPISGHRSVSWYQQTPGQGLQFLFEYFSETQRNKGNFPGRFSGRQFSNSRSEMNVSTLELGDSALYLCASSLAGDSYNEQFFGPGTRLTVL.